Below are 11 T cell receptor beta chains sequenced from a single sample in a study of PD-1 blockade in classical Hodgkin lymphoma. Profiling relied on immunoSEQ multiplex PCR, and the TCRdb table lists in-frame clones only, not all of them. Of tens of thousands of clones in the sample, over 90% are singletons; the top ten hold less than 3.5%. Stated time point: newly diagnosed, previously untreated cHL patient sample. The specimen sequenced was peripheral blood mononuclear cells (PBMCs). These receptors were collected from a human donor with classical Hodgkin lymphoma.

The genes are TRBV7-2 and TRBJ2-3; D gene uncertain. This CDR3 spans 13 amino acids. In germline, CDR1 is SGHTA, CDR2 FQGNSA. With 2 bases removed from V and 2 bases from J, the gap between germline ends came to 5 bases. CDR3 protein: CASSLFITDTQYF. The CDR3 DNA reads TGTGCCAGCAGCTTATTTATCACAGATACGCAGTATTTT.

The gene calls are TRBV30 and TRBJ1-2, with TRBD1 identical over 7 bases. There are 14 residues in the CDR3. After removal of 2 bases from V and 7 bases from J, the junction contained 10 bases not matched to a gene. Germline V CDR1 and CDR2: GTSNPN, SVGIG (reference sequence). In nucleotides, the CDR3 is TGTGCCTGGAGTAGCGGCAGGGGGTTAAGTGGCTACACCTTC. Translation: CAWSSGRGLSGYTF. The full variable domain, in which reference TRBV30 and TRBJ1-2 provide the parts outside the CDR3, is SQTIHQWPATLVQPVGSPLSLECTVEGTSNPNLYWYRQAAGRGLQLLFYSVGIGQISSEVPQNLSASRPQDRQFILSSKKLLLSDSGFYLCAWSSGRGLSGYTFGSGTRLTVV.

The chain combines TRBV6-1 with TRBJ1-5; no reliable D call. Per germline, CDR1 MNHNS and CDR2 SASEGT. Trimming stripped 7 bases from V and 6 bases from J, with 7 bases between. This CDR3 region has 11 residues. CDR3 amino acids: CASKNLQPQHF. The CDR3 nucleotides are TGTGCCAGCAAGAACCTTCAGCCCCAGCATTTT.

The CDR3 region has the DNA TGTGCCAGCAGCGCCTCAAGTAATCAGGGGAGGAATGGCTACACCTTC. Encoded protein: CASSASSNQGRNGYTF. The chain employs TRBV7-9 and TRBJ1-2; D is perhaps TRBD1 (6 bases). This CDR3 is built from 16 residues. V dropped 5 bases and J dropped 6 bases, with 22 bases sitting between them. Germline CDR1 and CDR2: SEHNR and FQNEAQ (reference sequence).

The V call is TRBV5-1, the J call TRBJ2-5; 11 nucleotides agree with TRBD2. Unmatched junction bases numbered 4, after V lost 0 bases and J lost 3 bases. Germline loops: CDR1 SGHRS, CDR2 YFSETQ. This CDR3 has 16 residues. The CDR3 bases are TGCGCCAGCAGCTTGGAGGTTAGCGGGAGGGAAGAGACCCAGTACTTC. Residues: CASSLEVSGREETQYF.

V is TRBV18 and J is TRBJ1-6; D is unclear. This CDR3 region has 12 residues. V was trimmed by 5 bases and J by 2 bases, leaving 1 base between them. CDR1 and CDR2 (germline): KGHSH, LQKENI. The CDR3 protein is CASSAYNSPLHF. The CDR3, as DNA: TGTGCCAGCTCAGCCTATAATTCACCCCTCCACTTT.

CDR3 region: CASSSPGQGEEQYF. For the CDR3, the DNA is TGTGCCAGCAGTTCTCCGGGACAGGGGGAGGAGCAGTACTTC. The chain is built from TRBV7-6 and TRBJ2-7; 11 bases align to TRBD1. V was clipped by 6 bases and J by 7 bases; unmatched bases: 8. Per germline, CDR1 SGHVS and CDR2 FNYEAQ. CDR3 length equals 14 residues. Full variable domain (remainder filled in from reference TRBV7-6 and TRBJ2-7): GAGVSQSPRYKVTKRGQDVALRCDPISGHVSLYWYRQALGQGPEFLTYFNYEAQQDKSGLPNDRFSAERPEGSISTLTIQRTEQRDSAMYRCASSSPGQGEEQYFGPGTRLTVT.

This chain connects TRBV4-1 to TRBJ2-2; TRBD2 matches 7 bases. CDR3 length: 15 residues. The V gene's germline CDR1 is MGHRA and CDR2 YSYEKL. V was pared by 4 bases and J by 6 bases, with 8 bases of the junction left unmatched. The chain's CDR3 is CASSPRGRESGELFF. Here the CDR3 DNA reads TGCGCCAGCAGCCCCCGGGGGAGGGAGTCCGGGGAGCTGTTTTTT.

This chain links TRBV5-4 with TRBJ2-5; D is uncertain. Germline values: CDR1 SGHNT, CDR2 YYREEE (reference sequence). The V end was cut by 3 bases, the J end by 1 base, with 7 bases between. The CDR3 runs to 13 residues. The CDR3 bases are TGTGCCAGCAGCTCGGCTCTCCAAGAGACCCAGTACTTC. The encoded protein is CASSSALQETQYF.

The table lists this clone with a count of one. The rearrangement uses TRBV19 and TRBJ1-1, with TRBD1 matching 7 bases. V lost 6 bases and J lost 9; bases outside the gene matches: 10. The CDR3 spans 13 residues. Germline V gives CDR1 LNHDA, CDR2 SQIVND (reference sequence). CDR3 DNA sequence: TGTGCCAGTAGCACTACCGGGACAGACAAAGCTTTCTTT. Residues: CASSTTGTDKAFF. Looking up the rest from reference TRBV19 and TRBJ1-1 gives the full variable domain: DGGITQSPKYLFRKEGQNVTLSCEQNLNHDAMYWYRQDPGQGLRLIYYSQIVNDFQKGDIAEGYSVSREKKESFPLTVTSAQKNPTAFYLCASSTTGTDKAFFGQGTRLTVV.

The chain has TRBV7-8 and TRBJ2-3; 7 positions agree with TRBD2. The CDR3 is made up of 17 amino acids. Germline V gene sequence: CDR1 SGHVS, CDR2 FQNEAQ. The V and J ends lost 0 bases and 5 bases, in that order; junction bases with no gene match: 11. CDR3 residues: CASSLAEGTIPGDTQYF. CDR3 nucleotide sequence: TGTGCCAGCAGCTTAGCGGAAGGGACTATCCCGGGAGATACGCAGTATTTT.